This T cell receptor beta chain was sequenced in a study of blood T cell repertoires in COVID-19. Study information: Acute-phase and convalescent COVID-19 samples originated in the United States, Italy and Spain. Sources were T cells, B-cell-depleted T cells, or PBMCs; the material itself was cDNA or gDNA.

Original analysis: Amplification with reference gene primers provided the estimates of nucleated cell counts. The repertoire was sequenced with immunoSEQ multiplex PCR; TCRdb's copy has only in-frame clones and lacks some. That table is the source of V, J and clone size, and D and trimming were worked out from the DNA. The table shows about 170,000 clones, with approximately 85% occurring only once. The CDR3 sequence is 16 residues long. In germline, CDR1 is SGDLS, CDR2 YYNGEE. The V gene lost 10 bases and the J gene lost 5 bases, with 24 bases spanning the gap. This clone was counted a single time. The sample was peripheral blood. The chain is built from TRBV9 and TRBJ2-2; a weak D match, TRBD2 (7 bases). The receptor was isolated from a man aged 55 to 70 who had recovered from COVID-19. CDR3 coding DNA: TGTGCCCGCGCTCGAGGGGGGGTGTACCAAACCGGGGAGCTGTTTTTT. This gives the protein CARARGGVYQTGELFF.